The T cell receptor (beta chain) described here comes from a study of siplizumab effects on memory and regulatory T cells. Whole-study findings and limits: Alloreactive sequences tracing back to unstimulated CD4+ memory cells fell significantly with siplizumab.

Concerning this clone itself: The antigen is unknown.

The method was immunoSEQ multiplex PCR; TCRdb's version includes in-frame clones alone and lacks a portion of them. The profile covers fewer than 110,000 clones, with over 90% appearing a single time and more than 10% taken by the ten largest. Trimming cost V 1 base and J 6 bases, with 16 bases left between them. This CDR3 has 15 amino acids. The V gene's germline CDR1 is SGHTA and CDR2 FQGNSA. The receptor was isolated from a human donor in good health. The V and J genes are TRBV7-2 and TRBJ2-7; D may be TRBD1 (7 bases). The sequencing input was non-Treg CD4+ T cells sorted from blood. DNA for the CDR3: TGTGCCAGCAGCTTAGTCGGGCAGGGGGGAGGCGAGCAGTACTTC. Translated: CASSLVGQGGGEQYF.